What follows are 19 T cell receptor beta chains derived from one specimen sequenced in a study of T cells in Graves' hyperthyroidism and ophthalmopathy. It was RNA transcripts that yielded the amplified TCR beta CDR3 regions. In the first-round RT-PCR of the TCR CDR3, the HTBI primer set was used. TCRdb itself ran the multiplex PCR reads through MiXCR, one entry per CDR3 protein. This table holds 360,000 or so distinct CDR3 sequences, about a sixth found once. The sample was blood. All receptors derive from a woman between 40 and 50 years old with Graves' ophthalmopathy.

Ten or more counts support this clonotype. The rearrangement uses TRBV6-5 and TRBJ2-5, with a weak D call TRBD1 (6 bases). CDR1 is MNHEY, CDR2 SVGAGI, per germline. V was clipped by 11 bases and J by 6 bases, with 22 bases between them. This CDR3 region has 14 residues. CDR3 amino acids: CAGRPRGVRQTQYF. For the CDR3, the DNA is TGTGCCGGCCGACCCAGGGGCGTTCGGCAGACCCAGTACTTC.

The V and J genes are TRBV12-3 or TRBV12-4 and TRBJ2-7; TRBD2 aligns across 9 bases. This CDR3 spans 15 amino acids. J lost 4 bases, V lost 3 bases, and 7 bases had no gene match. The DNA of the CDR3 is TGTGCCAGCAGTTTGGGTAGCGGGAGATGGTACGAGCAGTACTTC. The encoded protein is CASSLGSGRWYEQYF.

This sequence joins TRBV12-3 or TRBV12-4 and TRBJ2-7, with TRBD2 matching over 14 bases. V shed 2 bases and J 7 bases; nucleotides not matched to a gene: 13. There are 18 residues in the CDR3. The CDR3 sequence is CASSLYLSTSGRAGEQYF. The CDR3 DNA reads TGTGCCAGCAGTTTATACCTTTCGACTAGCGGGAGGGCGGGTGAGCAGTACTTC.

This clonotype has a count of ten or more. The DNA of the CDR3 is TGTGCCAGCAGTTACTCAGGGCTGGGGAAGACCCAGTACTTC. Protein: CASSYSGLGKTQYF. The rearrangement uses TRBV6-5 and TRBJ2-5; no firm D call. With 0 bases removed from V and 6 bases from J, the gap between germline ends came to 11 bases. Germline V gene lookup returns CDR1 MNHEY and CDR2 SVGAGI. The CDR3 spans 14 residues.

This clonotype was detected many times. V and J are TRBV3-1 and TRBJ2-7; 12 bases match TRBD2. After removal of 10 bases from V and 6 bases from J, the junction contained 10 bases not matched to a gene. The CDR3 covers 14 residues. The germline CDR1 and CDR2 sequences are LGHDT and YNNKEL (reference sequence). The CDR3 region has the DNA TGTGCCACCTCTCCTAGCGGGAGGGCCTCCGAGCAGTACTTC. This gives the protein CATSPSGRASEQYF.

This clonotype was observed many times. The chain carries TRBV28 and TRBJ1-1; weak D call: TRBD1 (5 bases). The CDR3 runs 12 residues. V lost 6 bases and J lost 6, with 11 bases in between. Per the germline V gene, CDR1 is MDHEN and CDR2 is SYDVKM. CDR3 nucleotide sequence: TGTGCCAGCAGGGGGGACTCCCCTGAAGCTTTCTTT. Residues: CASRGDSPEAFF.

Ten or more counts support this clonotype. This chain uses TRBV27 with TRBJ1-2; D gene unclear. The CDR3 runs 14 residues. The germline V gene encodes CDR1 MNHEY and CDR2 SMNVEV (reference sequence). The germline V and J ends were trimmed by 5 bases and 7 bases, with 17 bases remaining between them. The CDR3: CASSTLPILSGYTF. CDR3 coding DNA: TGTGCCAGCAGTACCTTGCCCATTCTATCTGGCTACACCTTC.

This clonotype showed up many times. The rearrangement joins TRBV11-1 to TRBJ2-7, with 12 bases identical to TRBD2. Looked up from germline, CDR1 is SGHAT and CDR2 is FQDESV (reference sequence). The length of the CDR3 is 20 residues. V shed 0 bases and J 4 bases; nucleotides not matched to a gene: 16. CDR3 region: CASSLAGLASGRAVFYEQYF. The CDR3 coding sequence is TGTGCCAGCAGCTTAGCCGGGCTGGCTAGCGGGAGGGCCGTCTTTTACGAGCAGTACTTC.

CDR3 residues: CASSQLREQYF. The CDR3 nucleotides are TGTGCCAGCAGCCAACTGAGAGAGCAGTACTTC. The chain couples TRBV6-2 or TRBV6-3 to TRBJ2-7; no clear D gene. Germline CDR1 reads MNHEY; CDR2 reads SVGEGT. The ends were cut back, 6 bases at V and 7 bases at J, with 10 bases in the middle. The CDR3 extends over 11 amino acids.

This clonotype appeared many times. The CDR3 DNA reads as TGTGCCAGCAGTATTGAAGGGGGAAACATTCAGTACTTC. This sequence encodes CASSIEGGNIQYF. The chain is built from TRBV12-3 or TRBV12-4 and TRBJ2-4; D is perhaps TRBD1 (6 bases). CDR3 length: 13 amino acids. V shed 5 bases and J shed 6 bases, with 11 bases lying between them.

This clonotype was counted many times. The rearrangement uses TRBV7-3 and TRBJ2-7, with 7 bases aligning to TRBD2. Germline CDR1 is SGHTA and CDR2 is FQGTGA. Trimming removed 2 bases from V and 7 bases from J; junction bases left unmatched: 20. The CDR3 totals 18 residues. The CDR3 region is CASSLPSELAPEQREQYF. DNA of the CDR3: TGTGCCAGCAGCTTACCCTCGGAACTAGCGCCCGAACAAAGGGAGCAGTACTTC.

This clonotype was recorded at least ten times. The chain is built from TRBV12-3 or TRBV12-4 and TRBJ1-1; tentatively, D is TRBD1 (5 bases). V was trimmed by 1 base and J by 1 base, leaving 16 bases between them. The CDR3 loop spans 17 amino acids. CDR3 amino acids: CASSLEGWGRPNTEAFF. CDR3 in DNA: TGTGCCAGCAGTTTAGAAGGGTGGGGACGCCCGAACACTGAAGCTTTCTTT.

This clonotype occurred many times. At one end, the junction sequence differs from germline, possibly due to a read error. The chain carries TRBV20-1 and TRBJ2-5; D is perhaps TRBD1 (6 bases). This CDR3 is built from 13 residues. Germline loops: CDR1 DFQATT, CDR2 SNEGSKA (reference sequence). The chain's CDR3 is CSANLQGQGTQYF. CDR3 DNA: TGCAGTGCTAACCTCCAGGGACAAGGGACCCAGTACTTC.

The chain uses TRBV5-6 and TRBJ2-5; possibly TRBD2 for D (6 bases). Germline CDR1 reads SGHDT; CDR2 reads YYEEEE. Trimming shortened V by 4 bases and J by 5 bases, and 30 bases separated the two germline ends. CDR3 length: 19 residues. CDR3 DNA sequence: TGTGCCAGCAGCGCACCAGGGCATTCGCCATGGAGGGGCTCGGAGACCCAGTACTTC. It encodes CASSAPGHSPWRGSETQYF.

This clonotype was seen at least ten times. The chain is built from TRBV11-3 and TRBJ1-5; D remains ambiguous. CDR3 length: 14 residues. The germline V gene has CDR1 SGHNT and CDR2 YENEEA. V lost 5 bases and J lost 3, with 11 bases in between. CDR3 sequence (DNA): TGTGCCAGCAGCATCGGTACGATCAATCAGCCCCAGCATTTT. Protein: CASSIGTINQPQHF.

This clonotype came up a few times. A much larger clonotype is one base distant, so this may be a read error. The chain combines TRBV10-3 with TRBJ2-5, with D maybe TRBD1 (6 bases). Per germline, CDR1 ENHRY and CDR2 SYGVKD. The CDR3 totals 15 residues. DNA for the CDR3: TGTGCCATCAGTGAGTCGGTAGGGGGTTCGGAGACCCTGTACTTC. Residues: CAISESVGGSETLYF.

The chain links TRBV12-3 or TRBV12-4 to TRBJ2-5; D remains ambiguous. The CDR3 has 13 amino acids. V was shortened by 6 bases and J by 3 bases, with 11 bases between the two germline ends. The CDR3 reads CASSVISEETQYF. The DNA for the CDR3 is TGTGCCAGCAGCGTAATAAGCGAAGAGACCCAGTACTTC.

The V gene is TRBV12-3 or TRBV12-4, the J gene TRBJ2-5, with 11 positions matching TRBD2. The V segment lost 7 bases and the J segment 5 bases; nucleotides outside the gene matches: 6. The CDR3 sequence is 14 residues long. CDR3 coding DNA: TGTGCCAGCACCCCACTAGCGGGAGATGAGACCCAGTACTTC. Its protein is CASTPLAGDETQYF.

This clonotype was detected many times. The V gene is TRBV19, the J gene TRBJ2-7; TRBD1 aligns across 7 bases. CDR3 length: 14 residues. Germline-derived CDR1 and CDR2 are LNHDA and SQIVND (reference sequence). J lost 6 bases, V lost 10 bases, and 15 bases had no gene match. The CDR3 bases are TGTGCCACTAGAAGACCGACAGGGTTGACCGAGCAGTACTTC. Translation: CATRRPTGLTEQYF.